The sequence of this T cell receptor beta chain was determined in a study of blood T cell repertoires in COVID-19. In the study overall: Acute and convalescent COVID-19 samples came from the United States, Italy and Spain.

V was cut by 3 bases and J by 7 bases, with 12 bases left in between. Germline V lookup: CDR1 KGHSH, CDR2 LQKENI. The CDR3 runs to 13 residues. Here immunoSEQ multiplex PCR was the method, and the copy in TCRdb shows in-frame clones only, minus some. This table has roughly 200,000 clones, roughly 80% appearing once. The source of this sequence is a woman in her forties or fifties who had been exposed to COVID-19. Sequences were obtained from PBMCs or T cells enriched from blood (not recorded which). This sequence joins TRBV18 and TRBJ1-1, with a possible D match to TRBD1 (5 bases). CDR3 protein: CASSPGGGNEAFF. In nucleotides, the CDR3 is TGTGCCAGCTCACCGGGGGGAGGTAATGAAGCTTTCTTT.